This T cell receptor beta chain derives from a study of T cell changes during pregnancy in multiple sclerosis. Generated by immunoSEQ multiplex PCR, the TCRdb table keeps only in-frame clones and is missing some. The sample gives about 55,000 clones, 94% of which show up once; about 3% is in the top ten. V gave up 5 bases and J gave up 0 bases, with 7 bases separating them. CDR1 is MDHEN and CDR2 is SYDVKM in the germline V gene. The CDR3 has 14 amino acids. The sample in question was CD8+ T cells from peripheral blood mononuclear cells, obtained in the third trimester of pregnancy. The chain carries TRBV28 and TRBJ1-4; D call uncertain. This receptor was taken from a female donor with multiple sclerosis, enrolled in a pregnancy study. CDR3 sequence (DNA): TGTGCCAGCAGTGGTAGTACAACTAATGAAAAACTGTTTTTT. Translated: CASSGSTTNEKLFF. The entire variable domain, with the rest obtained from reference TRBV28 and TRBJ1-4, is as follows: DVKVTQSSRYLVKRTGEKVFLECVQDMDHENMFWYRQDPGLGLRLIYFSYDVKMKEKGDIPEGYSVSREKKERFSLILESASTNQTSMYLCASSGSTTNEKLFFGSGTQLSVL.